The source of this T cell receptor (beta chain) is a study of cytomegalovirus exposure and HLA in healthy donors. General study results and limits: Apart from CMV serostatus, no immune exposure information was available.

The V and J ends lost 3 bases and 3 bases, in that order; junction bases with no gene match: 4. This CDR3 has 15 residues. Germline V gene lookup returns CDR1 SGHRS and CDR2 YFSETQ. With regard to this clone: Antigen: not known.

PCR involved 60 Vbeta and 13 Jbeta primers. TCRdb keeps only in-frame clones here, not all; method: immunoSEQ multiplex PCR. The table lists about 51,000 clones, roughly four fifths of them singletons. Sequencing input: PBMCs. The V call is TRBV5-1, the J call TRBJ2-5; 11 nucleotides match TRBD2. The receptor's source is a boy aged 5 to 17 in good health and CMV-seropositive. The CDR3 DNA reads TGCGCCAGCAGCTGGGGTAGCGGGGGGGAAGAGACCCAGTACTTC. This codes for CASSWGSGGEETQYF.